This T cell receptor (beta chain) is from a study of CD8 T cells in ankylosing spondylitis. Trimming stripped 2 bases from V and 5 bases from J, with 15 bases between. Per the germline V gene, CDR1 is MNHEY and CDR2 is SVGAGI. The CDR3 totals 15 residues. Each CDR3 protein is one row after TCRdb ran MiXCR on the 5' RACE reads. The sample has 150,000 to 200,000 distinct CDR3 sequences, about 32% seen once. The chain couples TRBV6-5 to TRBJ1-1, with D perhaps TRBD1 (5 bases). The sequencing input was synovial fluid, either unsorted or a sorted T cell fraction (not recorded which). This TCR was recovered from a male donor with ankylosing spondylitis. As DNA, the CDR3 is TGTGCCAGCAGTTACGAGGGGAGGGTTGGTACTGAAGCTTTCTTT. It is translated as CASSYEGRVGTEAFF.